A selection of T cell receptor beta chains follows, all from one sample in a study of cytomegalovirus exposure and HLA in healthy donors. Method: immunoSEQ multiplex PCR; TCRdb's copy keeps in-frame clones and lacks some. This sample has about 150,000 clones, with roughly 90% found just once. Sequencing input: PBMCs. The origin of the receptors is a man aged 18 to 29 in good health and CMV-seronegative. Both conserved end residues are part of each CDR3. The D gene is left open where the match is weak.

d_call j_call v_call cdr3_aa
TRBD1 TRBJ2-2 TRBV6-5 CASSSTGEKTGELFF
TRBD1 TRBJ2-3 TRBV11-2 CASSRDRGSTDTQYF
TRBD2 TRBJ2-1 TRBV19 CASRFLASGSYNEQFF
NA TRBJ2-2 TRBV7-8 CASSSGFAPTGELFF
NA TRBJ2-5 TRBV11-2 CASSPTRSRETQYF
TRBD2 TRBJ2-1 TRBV6-5 CAVRTSGNEQFF
TRBD1 TRBJ1-2 TRBV5-1 CATTGGSGYTF
TRBD2 TRBJ2-1 TRBV5-1 CASTSGGYNEQFF
TRBD2 TRBJ2-1 TRBV5-1 CASMAGLATSSYNEQFF
NA TRBJ1-2 TRBV2 CASSEPQERRRGYTF
NA TRBJ1-1 TRBV6-5 CASSYLAMGSTEAFF
NA TRBJ2-3 TRBV30 CAWSPLISRTDTQYF
NA TRBJ2-5 TRBV6-6 CASGPEGETQYF
NA TRBJ2-3 TRBV6-6 CASRRLEDTQYF
TRBD1 TRBJ1-6 TRBV30 CAWWVAGTGGISYNSPLHF
NA TRBJ2-3 TRBV30 CAWSVGRETDTQYF
NA TRBJ2-1 TRBV27 CASSSRDTYNEQFF
TRBD1 TRBJ2-1 TRBV9 CASSLLGQGGRNEQFF
NA TRBJ2-3 TRBV5-1 CASSLVAGTDTQYF
NA TRBJ2-1 TRBV7-6 CASSDRQYNEQFF
NA TRBJ1-1 TRBV7-8 CASSSRSLRMNTEAFF
NA TRBJ2-6 TRBV5-4 CASSLPGEGANVLTF
NA TRBJ1-2 TRBV15 CATSSLSSSHYGYTF
TRBD1 TRBJ2-5 TRBV5-4 CASSTDRVKETQYF
TRBD1 TRBJ1-1 TRBV18 CASSPRQGVAFF
NA TRBJ2-5 TRBV6-5 CASSYYELGTQYF
NA TRBJ1-1 TRBV9 CASSVAGVNTEAFF
NA TRBJ2-3 TRBV6-6 CASSYSPQGSTDTQYF
TRBD2 TRBJ2-7 TRBV5-1 CASTGTGLANEQYF
NA TRBJ1-2 TRBV5-6 CASRWRQNLSGYTF
NA TRBJ1-2 TRBV6-5 CASNQGTNNYGYTF
TRBD1 TRBJ2-4 TRBV4-3 CASSQGTGGARVKNIQYF